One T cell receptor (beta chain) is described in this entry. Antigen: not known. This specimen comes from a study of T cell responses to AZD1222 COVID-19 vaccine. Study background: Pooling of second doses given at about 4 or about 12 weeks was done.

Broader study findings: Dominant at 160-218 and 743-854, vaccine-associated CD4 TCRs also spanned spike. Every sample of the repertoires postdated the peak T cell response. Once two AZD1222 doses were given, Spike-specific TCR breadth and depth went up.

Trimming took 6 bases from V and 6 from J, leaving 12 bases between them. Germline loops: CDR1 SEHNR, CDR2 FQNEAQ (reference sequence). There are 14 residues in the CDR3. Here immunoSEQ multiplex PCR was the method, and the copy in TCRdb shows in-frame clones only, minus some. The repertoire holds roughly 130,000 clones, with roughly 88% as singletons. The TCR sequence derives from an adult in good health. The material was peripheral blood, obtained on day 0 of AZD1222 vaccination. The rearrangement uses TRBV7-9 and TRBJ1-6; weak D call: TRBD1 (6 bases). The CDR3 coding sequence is TGTGCCAGCAGATATACAGGGCCTAATTCACCCCTCCACTTT. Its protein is CASRYTGPNSPLHF.